What follows are 27 T cell receptor beta chains derived from one specimen sequenced in a study of vaccination and CD4 T cells after COVID-19. Treatment here: approximately 9-day PBMC culture with coronavirus spike peptide pools or control peptides (ViraFEST assay). Sequenced with the Oncomine TCR Beta short-read assay was DNA taken from cultured CD4+ T cells. MiXCR was run by TCRdb on the PCR reads, yielding one entry per CDR3 protein. The table has about 15,000 distinct CDR3 sequences, 48% seen once. These receptors have no identified antigens. Sequenced input: CD4+ T cells from blood, cultured in vitro. These receptors all stem from a human donor who had recovered from COVID-19.

The J gene is TRBJ1-6, the V gene TRBV14; 10 bases line up with TRBD1. CDR1 is SGHDN and CDR2 is FVKESK in the germline V gene. The CDR3 runs to 16 residues. Losses at the gene ends were 3 bases for V and 7 bases for J; bases not matched to a gene: 6. The CDR3 spells CASSQGDRGLNSPLHF. CDR3 nucleotide sequence: TGTGCCAGCAGCCAGGGTGACAGGGGGCTGAATTCACCCCTCCACTTT.

CDR3 sequence: CASSLGGGQAMNTEAFF. The CDR3 bases are TGTGCCAGCAGTTTAGGGGGGGGGCAAGCCATGAACACTGAAGCTTTCTTT. This chain uses TRBV12-3 or TRBV12-4 with TRBJ1-1, with D maybe TRBD1 (6 bases). The CDR3 contains 17 residues. The V and J ends lost 1 base and 0 bases respectively, with 15 bases between them.

V usage is TRBV20-1 and J usage is TRBJ2-3, with D tentatively TRBD2 (7 bases). The V gene's germline CDR1 is DFQATT and CDR2 SNEGSKA (reference sequence). CDR3 length: 14 amino acids. V was pared by 3 bases and J by 3 bases, with 13 bases between. The CDR3 here is CSASRGAGTDTQYF. CDR3 nucleotides: TGCAGTGCTAGTCGGGGGGCCGGGACAGATACGCAGTATTTT.

This clonotype was detected a few times. This chain links TRBV27 with TRBJ2-7; TRBD1 matches at 8 bases. CDR3 length: 14 residues. Germline V gene data show CDR1 as MNHEY and CDR2 as SMNVEV (reference sequence). Trimming cost V 5 bases and J 7 bases; bases outside gene matches: 10. The CDR3 here is CASSAYRGTGEQYF. CDR3 nucleotides: TGTGCCAGCAGTGCCTACAGGGGGACTGGAGAGCAGTACTTC.

The rearrangement joins TRBV10-3 to TRBJ1-1, with D maybe TRBD1 (6 bases). The germline V gene encodes CDR1 ENHRY and CDR2 SYGVKD. The CDR3 contains 14 residues. V was pared by 3 bases and J by 3 bases, with 11 bases between. The CDR3 loop is CAISEGQLYTEAFF. For the CDR3, the DNA is TGTGCCATCAGTGAAGGACAGTTATACACTGAAGCTTTCTTT.

This clonotype has just a few counts. J is TRBJ1-5 and V is TRBV7-2, with 9 bases lining up with TRBD1. The CDR3 has 16 amino acids. CDR1 is SGHTA and CDR2 is FQGNSA in the germline V gene. Trimming took 1 base from V and 2 from J; bases not matched to a gene: 3. The CDR3 spells CASSLGDREGNQPQHF. The DNA for the CDR3 is TGTGCCAGCAGCTTAGGGGACAGGGAAGGCAATCAGCCCCAGCATTTT.

V usage is TRBV27 and J usage is TRBJ1-1, with D unclear. The CDR3 is 15 amino acids. Looked up from germline, CDR1 is MNHEY and CDR2 is SMNVEV (reference sequence). With 1 base removed from V and 4 bases from J, the gap between germline ends came to 13 bases. The CDR3 region has the DNA TGTGCCAGCAGTTTATTTTCGGCGGTGTCCACTGAAGCTTTCTTT. It yields the protein CASSLFSAVSTEAFF.

This clonotype was seen a handful of times. V is TRBV5-1 and J is TRBJ1-6; D is unclear. Germline CDR1 SGHRS, CDR2 YFSETQ. V gave up 0 bases and J gave up 9 bases, with 16 bases separating them. There are 16 residues in the CDR3. For the CDR3, the DNA is TGCGCCAGCAGCTTGGTTTCCGGCGAGCTGGGTTCACCCCTCCACTTT. Amino acids: CASSLVSGELGSPLHF. Variable domain in full (rest from reference TRBV5-1 and TRBJ1-6): KAGVTQTPRYLIKTRGQQVTLSCSPISGHRSVSWYQQTPGQGLQFLFEYFSETQRNKGNFPGRFSGRQFSNSRSEMNVSTLELGDSALYLCASSLVSGELGSPLHFGNGTRLTVT.

This CDR3 is CASSLAGTSGVRNEQFF. CDR3 bases: TGTGCCAGCAGCTTAGCTGGGACTAGCGGGGTGCGGAATGAGCAGTTCTTC. The chain is built from TRBV11-3 and TRBJ2-1; 13 nucleotides line up with TRBD2. The CDR3 spans 17 residues. CDR1 and CDR2 (germline): SGHNT, YENEEA. The V and J ends lost 1 base and 7 bases, in that order; junction bases with no gene match: 7.

The rearrangement uses TRBV20-1 and TRBJ1-2; 9 nucleotides align to TRBD1. The CDR3 sequence is 13 residues long. J was trimmed by 5 bases and V by 6 bases; bases with no gene match: 7. CDR1 and CDR2 from the germline V gene are DFQATT and SNEGSKA (reference sequence). The CDR3 DNA is TGCAGTGCAGGGGGACAGGGAGGTTATGGCTACACCTTC. The encoded protein is CSAGGQGGYGYTF.

The J gene is TRBJ2-3, the V gene TRBV7-3, with D hard to call. The ends were cut back, 8 bases at V and 5 bases at J, with 14 bases in the middle. Germline loops: CDR1 SGHTA, CDR2 FQGTGA. The CDR3 runs 13 residues. The CDR3 DNA follows: TGTGCCAGCGGTCTCGCCCGAGAAGATACGCAGTATTTT. It yields the protein CASGLAREDTQYF.

The table lists this clonotype with a few counts. The chain couples TRBV27 to TRBJ1-2; 7 nucleotides line up with TRBD1. V trimming: 5 bases; J trimming: 4 bases; junction bases outside the gene matches: 10. Germline-derived CDR1 and CDR2 are MNHEY and SMNVEV (reference sequence). The CDR3 covers 15 residues. In nucleotides, the CDR3 is TGTGCCAGCAGTACCGAGCCACGGGACAGCTATGGCTACACCTTC. It encodes CASSTEPRDSYGYTF.

The V and J genes are TRBV12-5 and TRBJ2-7; 7 bases are a match to TRBD2. CDR1 is LGHNT and CDR2 is FRNRAP in the germline V gene. The CDR3 contains 15 residues. J was trimmed by 3 bases and V by 5 bases; bases with no gene match: 10. CDR3 amino acids: CASGPREARLYEQYF. CDR3 DNA: TGTGCTAGTGGTCCCCGGGAGGCACGGCTCTACGAGCAGTACTTC.

There are a few counts of this clonotype. The chain carries TRBV6-1 and TRBJ1-2; 7 bases are a match to TRBD1. V shed 6 bases, J shed 5 bases, and the junction held 6 bases outside the gene matches. Germline lookup yields CDR1 MNHNS and CDR2 SASEGT. The CDR3 consists of 13 residues. The CDR3 is CASRGTARYGYTF. The CDR3 region has the DNA TGTGCCAGCAGAGGGACAGCTAGGTATGGCTACACCTTC.

J is TRBJ1-2 and V is TRBV6-5; D might be TRBD1 (5 bases). This CDR3 contains 14 residues. V lost 4 bases and J lost 4, with 13 bases in between. Germline values: CDR1 MNHEY, CDR2 SVGAGI. The CDR3 here is CASSSGGQGYGYTF. CDR3 DNA: TGTGCCAGCAGTTCCGGAGGTCAGGGCTATGGCTACACCTTC.

V and J are TRBV20-1 and TRBJ1-1, with a weak D call TRBD1 (5 bases). The CDR3 covers 13 residues. V was clipped by 6 bases and J by 0 bases, with 11 bases between them. Germline CDR1 and CDR2: DFQATT and SNEGSKA (reference sequence). The CDR3 is CSARRGVNTEAFF. The CDR3 region has the DNA TGCAGTGCGAGAAGAGGGGTGAACACTGAAGCTTTCTTT.

This clonotype has more than one count but fewer than ten. The rearrangement joins TRBV7-3 to TRBJ1-1; 7 positions match TRBD1. The ends lost 0 bases at V and 6 bases at J; junction bases unmatched: 7. Germline loops: CDR1 SGHTA, CDR2 FQGTGA. This CDR3 is 15 amino acids long. The CDR3 nucleotides read TGTGCCAGCAGCTTAACGCTGACAGGGAGGTCTGAAGCTTTCTTT. Translating gives CASSLTLTGRSEAFF.

The chain joins TRBV6-1 to TRBJ1-1, with 11 bases aligning to TRBD1. Germline assignment: CDR1 MNHNS and CDR2 SASEGT. The CDR3 loop spans 13 amino acids. CDR3 nucleotides: TGTGCGGCACGGGGACAGGGGGTGGGTGAAGCTTTCTTT. This codes for CAARGQGVGEAFF.

This clonotype was picked up a small number of times. The rearrangement uses TRBV20-1 and TRBJ1-1; D ambiguous. Deletions cut 2 bases from V and 5 bases from J, with 18 bases between. The CDR3 spans 15 residues. The germline V gene encodes CDR1 DFQATT and CDR2 SNEGSKA (reference sequence). CDR3 protein: CSARSPRWAGTEAFF. The CDR3 nucleotides read TGCAGTGCTAGATCACCTCGATGGGCGGGGACTGAAGCTTTCTTT.

The V and J genes are TRBV7-9 and TRBJ2-7, with D hard to call. In germline, CDR1 is SEHNR, CDR2 FQNEAQ (reference sequence). CDR3 length: 14 amino acids. Trimming took off 5 bases at V and 6 bases at J, with 17 bases between the two ends. In nucleotides, the CDR3 is TGTGCCAGCAGCCCTGACCGTCCAGTCTCCGAGCAGTACTTC. Translation gives CASSPDRPVSEQYF.

V and J are TRBV4-2 and TRBJ1-2; D call uncertain. The germline CDR1 and CDR2 sequences are LGHNA and YNFKEQ. This CDR3 is built from 15 residues. Between the trimmed V and J ends, which lost 0 bases and 4 bases, there was a span of 12 bases. The CDR3 nucleotides are TGTGCCAGCAGCCAAGAGTCGGGCCGCGGCTATGGCTACACCTTC. This sequence encodes CASSQESGRGYGYTF.

This chain connects TRBV15 to TRBJ2-5, with 13 positions matching TRBD2. Germline V gives CDR1 LNHNV, CDR2 YYDKDF (reference sequence). The CDR3 extends over 17 amino acids. The V and J ends lost 0 bases and 10 bases, in that order; junction bases with no gene match: 11. CDR3 DNA: TGTGCCACCAGCAGAGAACGCTCACTAGCGGGAGGGCGGGGCCAGTACTTC. It specifies CATSRERSLAGGRGQYF.

V gene TRBV7-9 combines with J gene TRBJ2-5; perhaps D is TRBD1 or TRBD2 (6 bases each). The germline V gene has CDR1 SEHNR and CDR2 FQNEAQ (reference sequence). V was pared by 3 bases and J by 3 bases, with 14 bases between. This CDR3 spans 15 amino acids. The CDR3 DNA follows: TGTGCCAGCAGCTTGGGGGGCCCGGGAGAAGAGACCCAGTACTTC. This translates into CASSLGGPGEETQYF.

This sequence joins TRBV19 and TRBJ2-7, with TRBD1 matching 9 bases. V trimming: 4 bases; J trimming: 7 bases; junction bases outside the gene matches: 11. The CDR3 is 15 residues long. Germline V gene lookup returns CDR1 LNHDA and CDR2 SQIVND (reference sequence). This chain's CDR3 is CASSKQGAFSGEQYF. The DNA for the CDR3 is TGTGCCAGTAGTAAACAGGGGGCGTTTTCGGGAGAGCAGTACTTC.

The CDR3 DNA sequence: TGTGCCAGCAGCTTAGGGGGGAACAATCAGCCCCAGCATTTT. Translated, it gives CASSLGGNNQPQHF. V usage is TRBV7-9 and J usage is TRBJ1-5, with D possibly TRBD1 on 5 matching bases. Trimming removed 1 base at V and 3 bases at J, with 7 bases between. The CDR3 spans 14 residues. Germline V gene data show CDR1 as SEHNR and CDR2 as FQNEAQ (reference sequence).

This clonotype was counted once. V usage is TRBV2 and J usage is TRBJ1-3, with 7 bases lining up with TRBD1. This CDR3 contains 16 residues. Germline V gene sequence: CDR1 SNHLY, CDR2 FYNNEI. V was clipped by 6 bases and J by 0 bases; unmatched bases: 8. The CDR3 DNA follows: TGTGCCAGCAGAGACCCGACAGGGCGCTCTGGAAACACCATATATTTT. Translated: CASRDPTGRSGNTIYF.

J is TRBJ1-6 and V is TRBV5-1; D is unclear. The CDR3 covers 16 residues. Trimming removed 0 bases from V and 12 bases from J, with 19 bases in between. Looked up from germline, CDR1 is SGHRS and CDR2 is YFSETQ. The CDR3 reads CASSLEIAMGNIPLHF. Written as DNA, the CDR3 is TGCGCCAGCAGCTTGGAAATCGCAATGGGGAATATACCCCTCCACTTT.